This entry features one TCR beta chain sequence. This sample stems from a study of cytomegalovirus exposure and HLA in healthy donors. The CDR3 loop spans 13 amino acids. With 7 bases clipped from V and 1 base from J, the junction kept 1 base outside the gene matches. Per the germline V gene, CDR1 is SNHLY and CDR2 is FYNNEI. In the PCR, 60 Vbeta and 13 Jbeta primers were used. TCRdb keeps only in-frame clones here, not all; method: immunoSEQ multiplex PCR. The table records about 150,000 clones, around 74% of them present only once. The chain joins TRBV2 to TRBJ1-5; 7 nucleotides agree with TRBD1. The receptor was isolated from a man aged 18-30 years in good health and CMV-seronegative. Sequencing input: PBMCs. The DNA for the CDR3 is TGTGCCAGCAAGGGACAGAGCAATCAGCCCCAGCATTTT. Translated, it gives CASKGQSNQPQHF.